This T cell receptor (beta chain) was documented in a study of blood T cell repertoires in COVID-19. Across the study: The United States, Italy and Spain provided the acute and convalescent COVID-19 samples. Sources were T cells, B-cell-depleted T cells, or PBMCs; the material itself was cDNA or gDNA.

The CDR3 length is 15 residues. After removal of 4 bases from V and 3 bases from J, the junction contained 7 bases not matched to a gene. Study processing details: Nucleated cell counts were estimated from reference gene primer amplification. Some clones are missing from TCRdb's copy, which holds only in-frame ones; the method was immunoSEQ multiplex PCR. V and J calls and clone size are given by that table; D and trimming were obtained from the DNA. This sample has 57,000 or so clones, with more than 65% found just once. This clone has just a few counts. The rearrangement uses TRBV5-3 and TRBJ1-2; 9 bases are a match to TRBD1. TRBV5-3 is an ORF, with its function uncertain. The TCR comes from a woman of 80 years or more with active or convalescent COVID-19. Source material: peripheral blood. CDR3 region: CARSPKGQGDYGYTF. Here the CDR3 DNA reads TGTGCCAGAAGCCCAAAGGGACAGGGTGACTATGGCTACACCTTC.